This TCR beta chain was sequenced in a study of blood T cell repertoires in COVID-19. Study summary: From T cells, B-cell-depleted T cells, or PBMCs came the material, which was cDNA or gDNA.

TCRdb's table, derived via immunoSEQ multiplex PCR, lists solely in-frame clones and lacks some. The data hold 350,000 to 400,000 clones, with around 88% observed a single time. V was clipped by 0 bases and J by 2 bases, with 18 bases between them. This CDR3 contains 18 residues. The germline gives CDR1 SGHRS, CDR2 YFSETQ. The chain is built from TRBV5-1 and TRBJ2-1, with D maybe TRBD2 (6 bases). Sample: peripheral blood. The sequence derives from a woman aged 60-75 years with COVID-19, enrolled during active disease. The CDR3 DNA is TGCGCCAGCAGCTTGGCCGGTTCTTGGGGGGTACCCTACAATGAGCAGTTCTTC. Encoded protein: CASSLAGSWGVPYNEQFF.